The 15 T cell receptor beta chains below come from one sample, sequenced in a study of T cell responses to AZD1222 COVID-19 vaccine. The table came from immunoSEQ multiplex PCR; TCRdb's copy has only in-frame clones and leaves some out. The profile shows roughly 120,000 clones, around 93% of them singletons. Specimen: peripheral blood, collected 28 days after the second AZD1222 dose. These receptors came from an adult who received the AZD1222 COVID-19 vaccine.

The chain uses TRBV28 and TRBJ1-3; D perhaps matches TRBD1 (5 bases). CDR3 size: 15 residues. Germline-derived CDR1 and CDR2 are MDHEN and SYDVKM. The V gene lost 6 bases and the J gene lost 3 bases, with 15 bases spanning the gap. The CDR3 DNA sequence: TGTGCCAGCAGGAGCCCAGGGTATTTTGGAAACACCATATATTTT. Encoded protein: CASRSPGYFGNTIYF.

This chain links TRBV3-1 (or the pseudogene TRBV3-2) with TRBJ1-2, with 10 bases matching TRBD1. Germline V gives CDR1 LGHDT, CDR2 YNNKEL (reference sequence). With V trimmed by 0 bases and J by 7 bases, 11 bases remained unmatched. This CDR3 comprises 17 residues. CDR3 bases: TGTGCCAGCAGCCAAGATTCCGGGACAGGGGACTCTTGTGGCTACACCTTC. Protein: CASSQDSGTGDSCGYTF.

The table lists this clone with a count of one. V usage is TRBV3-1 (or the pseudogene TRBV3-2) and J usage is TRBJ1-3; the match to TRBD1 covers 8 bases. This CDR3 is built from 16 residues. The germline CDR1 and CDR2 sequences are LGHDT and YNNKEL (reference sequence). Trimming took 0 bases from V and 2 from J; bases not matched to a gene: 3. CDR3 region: CASSQDQGATGNTIYF. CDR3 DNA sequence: TGTGCCAGCAGCCAAGACCAGGGGGCAACTGGAAACACCATATATTTT.

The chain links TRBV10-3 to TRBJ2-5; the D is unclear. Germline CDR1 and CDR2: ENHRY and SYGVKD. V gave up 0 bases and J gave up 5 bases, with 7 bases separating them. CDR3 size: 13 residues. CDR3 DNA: TGTGCCATCAGTGAGTCTACTGAGGAGACCCAGTACTTC. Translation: CAISESTEETQYF.

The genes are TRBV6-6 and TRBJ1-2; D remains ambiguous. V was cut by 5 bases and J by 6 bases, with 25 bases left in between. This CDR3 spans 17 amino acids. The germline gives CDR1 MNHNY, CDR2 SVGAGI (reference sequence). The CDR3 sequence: CASSPATPHFRLNGYTF. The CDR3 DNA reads TGTGCCAGCAGTCCTGCTACCCCCCACTTTCGCTTAAATGGCTACACCTTC.

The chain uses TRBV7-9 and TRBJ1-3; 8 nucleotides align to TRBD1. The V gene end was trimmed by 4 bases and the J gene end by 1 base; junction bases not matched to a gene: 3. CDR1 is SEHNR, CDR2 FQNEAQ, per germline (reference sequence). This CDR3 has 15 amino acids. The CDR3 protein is CASSSTGGSGNTIYF. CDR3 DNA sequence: TGTGCCAGCAGCTCCACAGGGGGGTCTGGAAACACCATATATTTT.

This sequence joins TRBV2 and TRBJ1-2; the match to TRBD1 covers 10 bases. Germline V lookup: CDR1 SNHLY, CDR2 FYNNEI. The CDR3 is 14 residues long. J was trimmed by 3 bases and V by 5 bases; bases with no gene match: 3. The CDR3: CASSPGTGDYGYTF. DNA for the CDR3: TGTGCCAGCAGTCCCGGGACAGGGGACTATGGCTACACCTTC.

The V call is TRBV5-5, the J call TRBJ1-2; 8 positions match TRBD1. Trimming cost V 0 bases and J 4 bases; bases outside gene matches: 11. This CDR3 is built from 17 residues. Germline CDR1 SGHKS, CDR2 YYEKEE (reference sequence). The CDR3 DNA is TGTGCCAGCAGCTTGGCGGGCTCAGGGGGCGAGGGCTATGGCTACACCTTC. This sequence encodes CASSLAGSGGEGYGYTF. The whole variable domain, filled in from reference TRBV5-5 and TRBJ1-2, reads DAGVTQSPTHLIKTRGQQVTLRCSPISGHKSVSWYQQVLGQGPQFIFQYYEKEERGRGNFPDRFSARQFPNYSSELNVNALLLGDSALYLCASSLAGSGGEGYGYTFGSGTRLTVV.

CDR3 region: CASSLGGTQYF. CDR3 nucleotides: TGTGCCAGCAGCTTAGGGGGGACCCAGTACTTC. The chain joins TRBV11-2 to TRBJ2-5; D is uncertain. Trimming pared 1 base from V and 7 bases from J, leaving 4 bases between. The CDR3 totals 11 residues. Per germline, CDR1 SGHAT and CDR2 FQNNGV. The whole variable domain, remainder taken from reference TRBV11-2 and TRBJ2-5, is EAGVAQSPRYKIIEKRQSVAFWCNPISGHATLYWYQQILGQGPKLLIQFQNNGVVDDSQLPKDRFSAERLKGVDSTLKIQPAKLEDSAVYLCASSLGGTQYFGPGTRLLVL.

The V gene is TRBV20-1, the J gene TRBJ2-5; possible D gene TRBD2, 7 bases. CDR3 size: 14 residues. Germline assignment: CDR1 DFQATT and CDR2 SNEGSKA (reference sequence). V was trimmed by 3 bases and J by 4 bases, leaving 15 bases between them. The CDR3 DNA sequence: TGCAGTGCTAGTGGGCGGGGGCGAGTAGAGACCCAGTACTTC. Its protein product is CSASGRGRVETQYF.

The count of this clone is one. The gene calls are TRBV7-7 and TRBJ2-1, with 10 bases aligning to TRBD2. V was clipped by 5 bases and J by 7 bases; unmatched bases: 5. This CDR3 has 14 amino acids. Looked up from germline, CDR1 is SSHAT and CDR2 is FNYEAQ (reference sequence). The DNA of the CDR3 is TGTGCCAGCAGCCATAGCGGGAGGTGGAATGAGCAGTTCTTC. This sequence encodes CASSHSGRWNEQFF.

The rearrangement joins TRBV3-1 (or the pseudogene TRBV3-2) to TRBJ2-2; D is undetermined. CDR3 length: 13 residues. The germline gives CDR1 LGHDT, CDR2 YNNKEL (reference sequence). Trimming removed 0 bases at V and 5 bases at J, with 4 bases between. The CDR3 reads CASSQDFTGELFF. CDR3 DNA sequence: TGTGCCAGCAGCCAAGACTTTACCGGGGAGCTGTTTTTT.

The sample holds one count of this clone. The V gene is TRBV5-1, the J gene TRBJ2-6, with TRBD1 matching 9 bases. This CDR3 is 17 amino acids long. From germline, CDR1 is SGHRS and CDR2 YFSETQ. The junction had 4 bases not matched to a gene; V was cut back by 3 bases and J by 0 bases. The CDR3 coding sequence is TGCGCCAGCAGCTCGGGACAGGGATTCTCTGGGGCCAACGTCCTGACTTTC. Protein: CASSSGQGFSGANVLTF.

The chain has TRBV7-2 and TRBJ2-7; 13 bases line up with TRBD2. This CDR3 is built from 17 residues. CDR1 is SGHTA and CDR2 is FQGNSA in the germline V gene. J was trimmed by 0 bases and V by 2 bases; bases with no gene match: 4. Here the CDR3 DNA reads TGTGCCAGCAGCTTATCACTAGCGGGAGGGCTCTCCTACGAGCAGTACTTC. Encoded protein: CASSLSLAGGLSYEQYF.

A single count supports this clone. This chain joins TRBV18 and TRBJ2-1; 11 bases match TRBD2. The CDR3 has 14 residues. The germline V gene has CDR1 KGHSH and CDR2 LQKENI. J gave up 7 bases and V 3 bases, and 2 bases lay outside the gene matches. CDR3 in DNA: TGTGCCAGCTCACCGACTAGCGGGAAGAATGAGCAGTTCTTC. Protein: CASSPTSGKNEQFF.